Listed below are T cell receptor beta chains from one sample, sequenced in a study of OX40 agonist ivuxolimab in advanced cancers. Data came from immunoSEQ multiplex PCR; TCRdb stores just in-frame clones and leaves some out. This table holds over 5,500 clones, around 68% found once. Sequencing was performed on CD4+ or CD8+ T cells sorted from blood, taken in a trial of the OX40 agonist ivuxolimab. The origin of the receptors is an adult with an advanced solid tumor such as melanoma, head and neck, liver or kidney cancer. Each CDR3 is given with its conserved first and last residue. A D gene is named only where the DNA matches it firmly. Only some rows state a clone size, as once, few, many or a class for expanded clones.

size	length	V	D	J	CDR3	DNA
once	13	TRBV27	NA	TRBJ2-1	CASSLFSYNEQFF	TGTGCCAGCAGTTTATTCAGCTACAATGAGCAGTTCTTC
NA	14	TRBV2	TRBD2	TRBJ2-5	CASSGVGEGETQYF	TGTGCCAGCAGTGGGGTGGGGGAGGGAGAGACCCAGTACTTC
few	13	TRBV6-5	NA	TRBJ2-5	CASSYSSIETQYF	TGTGCCAGCAGTTACTCCTCGATCGAGACCCAGTACTTC
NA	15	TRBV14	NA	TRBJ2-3	CASSLQGFDTDTQYF	TGTGCCAGCAGCCTTCAGGGGTTTGACACAGATACGCAGTATTTT
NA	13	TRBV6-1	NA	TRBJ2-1	CASSELGYNEQFF	TGTGCCAGCAGTGAACTAGGGTACAATGAGCAGTTCTTC
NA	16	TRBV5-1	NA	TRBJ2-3	CASSLVGGLNTDTQYF	TGCGCCAGCAGCCTAGTGGGGGGTCTGAACACAGATACGCAGTATTTT
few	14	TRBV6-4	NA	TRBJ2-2	CASSDSQDTGELFF	TGTGCCAGCAGTGACTCACAGGACACCGGGGAGCTGTTTTTT
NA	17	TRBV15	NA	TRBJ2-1	CATSRDPFLATGNEQFF	TGTGCCACCAGCAGAGATCCCTTTCTAGCGACGGGCAATGAGCAGTTCTTC
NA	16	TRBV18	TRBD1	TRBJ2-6	CASSPGTGVGANVLTF	TGTGCCAGCTCACCGGGAACAGGGGTCGGGGCCAACGTCCTGACTTTC
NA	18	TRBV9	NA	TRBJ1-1	CASSVVSGYGQGNTEAFF	TGTGCCAGCAGCGTAGTAAGCGGGTATGGGCAGGGGAACACTGAAGCTTTCTTT
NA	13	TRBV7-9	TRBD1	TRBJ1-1	CASSRIPGQKAFF	TGTGCCAGCAGCCGTATTCCGGGACAGAAAGCTTTCTTT
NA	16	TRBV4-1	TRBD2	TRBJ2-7	CASSQVAGDTLREQYF	TGCGCCAGCAGCCAAGTAGCGGGAGATACCCTACGCGAGCAGTACTTC
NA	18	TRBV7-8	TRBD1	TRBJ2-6	CASSPGAGGASGANVLTF	TGTGCCAGCAGCCCCGGGGCAGGGGGCGCCTCTGGGGCCAACGTCCTGACTTTC
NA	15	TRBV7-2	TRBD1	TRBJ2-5	CASSPTGWPQETQYF	TGTGCCAGCAGCCCGACAGGGTGGCCACAAGAGACCCAGTACTTC
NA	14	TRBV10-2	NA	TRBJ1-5	CASSQWGSNQPQHF	TGCGCCAGCAGTCAATGGGGTAGCAATCAGCCCCAGCATTTT
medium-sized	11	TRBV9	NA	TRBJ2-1	CASSVSYEQFF	TGTGCCAGCAGCGTATCCTATGAGCAGTTCTTC
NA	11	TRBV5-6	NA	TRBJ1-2	CASSLGGGYTF	TGTGCCAGCAGCTTGGGAGGTGGCTACACCTTC
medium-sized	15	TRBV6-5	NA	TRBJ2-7	CASSPSLNYRYEQYF	TGTGCCAGCAGTCCGTCACTGAACTACCGCTACGAGCAGTACTTC
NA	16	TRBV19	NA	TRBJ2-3	CASSIEGQLSTDTQYF	TGTGCCAGTAGTATAGAAGGGCAGCTTAGCACAGATACGCAGTATTTT
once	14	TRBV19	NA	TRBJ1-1	CASSIGQGYPEAFF	TGTGCCAGTAGTATAGGTCAGGGGTATCCTGAAGCTTTCTTT
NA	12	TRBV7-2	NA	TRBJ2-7	CASSPLSYEQYF	TGTGCCAGCAGCCCCCTCTCCTACGAGCAGTACTTC
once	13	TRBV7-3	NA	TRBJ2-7	CASSPWGIHEQYF	TGTGCCAGCAGCCCATGGGGGATCCACGAGCAGTACTTC
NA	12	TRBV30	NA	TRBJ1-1	CAWSASRTEAFF	TGTGCCTGGAGTGCCTCCAGGACTGAAGCTTTCTTT
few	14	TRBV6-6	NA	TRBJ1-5	CASSYGADDQPQHF	TGTGCCAGCAGCTACGGGGCCGATGATCAGCCCCAGCATTTT
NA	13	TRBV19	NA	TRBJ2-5	CASSIRDLETQYF	TGTGCCAGTAGTATCCGAGATTTGGAGACCCAGTACTTC
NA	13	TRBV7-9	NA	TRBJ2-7	CASSFGGSYEQYF	TGTGCCAGCAGCTTCGGTGGCTCCTACGAGCAGTACTTC
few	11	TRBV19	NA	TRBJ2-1	CASSTYNEQFF	TGTGCCAGTAGTACCTACAATGAGCAGTTCTTC
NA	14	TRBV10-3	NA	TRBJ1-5	CAISEGERNQPQHF	TGTGCCATCAGTGAGGGGGAGAGGAATCAGCCCCAGCATTTT
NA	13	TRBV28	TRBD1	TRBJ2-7	CASGIRGLDEQYF	TGTGCCAGCGGGATCAGGGGGCTAGACGAGCAGTACTTC
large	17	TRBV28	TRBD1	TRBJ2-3	CASSSNHDRAGTDTQYF	TGTGCCAGCAGTTCAAACCACGACAGGGCGGGCACAGATACGCAGTATTTT